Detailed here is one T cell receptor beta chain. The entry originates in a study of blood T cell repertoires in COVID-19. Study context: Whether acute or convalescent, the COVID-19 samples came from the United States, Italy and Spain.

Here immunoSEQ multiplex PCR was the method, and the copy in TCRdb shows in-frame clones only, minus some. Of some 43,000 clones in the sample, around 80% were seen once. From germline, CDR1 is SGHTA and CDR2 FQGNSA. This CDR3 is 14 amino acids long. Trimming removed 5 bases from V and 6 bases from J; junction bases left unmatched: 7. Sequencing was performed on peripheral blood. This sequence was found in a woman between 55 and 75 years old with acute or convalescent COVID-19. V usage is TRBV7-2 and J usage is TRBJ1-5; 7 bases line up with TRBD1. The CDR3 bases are TGTGCCAGCAGCCCCAGACAGGGAGGTCAGCCCCAGCATTTT. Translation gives CASSPRQGGQPQHF.